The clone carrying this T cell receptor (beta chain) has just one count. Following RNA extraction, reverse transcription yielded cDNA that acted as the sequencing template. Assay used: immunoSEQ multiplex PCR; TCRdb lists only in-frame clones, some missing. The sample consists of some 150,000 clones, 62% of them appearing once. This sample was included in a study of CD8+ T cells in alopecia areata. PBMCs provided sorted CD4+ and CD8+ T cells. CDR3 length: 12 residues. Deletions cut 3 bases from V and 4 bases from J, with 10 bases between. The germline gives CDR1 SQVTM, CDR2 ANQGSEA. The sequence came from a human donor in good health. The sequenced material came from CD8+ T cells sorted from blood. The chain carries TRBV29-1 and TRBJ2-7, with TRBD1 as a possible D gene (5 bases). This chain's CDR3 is CSVDAGRYEQYF. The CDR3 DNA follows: TGCAGCGTTGATGCAGGGCGGTACGAGCAGTACTTC.